A single sample is the source of the 9 T cell receptor beta chains below, sequenced in a study of cytomegalovirus exposure and HLA in healthy donors. 60 Vbeta and 13 Jbeta primers were used in PCR. The data were produced by immunoSEQ multiplex PCR, yet TCRdb's version contains in-frame clones alone and is incomplete. The top ten clones hold around 4.3% of a sample with around 94,000 clones, roughly 80% of them seen once. The sample taken for sequencing was PBMCs. These receptors were taken from a woman aged 35 to 49 in good health and CMV-seropositive.

The chain uses TRBV5-4 and TRBJ2-5; TRBD1 aligns across 7 bases. V lost 1 base and J lost 1; bases outside the gene matches: 4. The CDR3 has 15 amino acids. From germline, CDR1 is SGHNT and CDR2 YYREEE (reference sequence). The chain's CDR3 is CASSLTGEIQETQYF. As DNA, the CDR3 is TGTGCCAGCAGCTTGACAGGGGAAATCCAAGAGACCCAGTACTTC.

The chain carries TRBV5-1 and TRBJ2-7, with 10 nucleotides matching TRBD1. V was pared by 3 bases and J by 4 bases, with 1 base of the junction left unmatched. Germline CDR1 and CDR2: SGHRS and YFSETQ. The CDR3 contains 13 residues. The CDR3 DNA is TGCGCCAGCAGCTGGACAGGGGGTTACGAGCAGTACTTC. It yields the protein CASSWTGGYEQYF.

The chain joins TRBV19 to TRBJ2-3; 7 bases line up with TRBD1. The CDR3 consists of 13 residues. V lost 3 bases, J lost 4 bases, and 1 base stayed unmatched. CDR1 is LNHDA and CDR2 is SQIVND in the germline V gene (reference sequence). DNA for the CDR3: TGTGCCAGTAGTATTCAGGGGGCAGATACGCAGTATTTT. Translation gives CASSIQGADTQYF.

This clone was observed once. V usage is TRBV7-2 and J usage is TRBJ2-1; no clear D gene. CDR3 size: 13 residues. V dropped 1 base and J dropped 5 bases, with 6 bases sitting between them. CDR1 is SGHTA and CDR2 is FQGNSA in the germline V gene. The CDR3 loop is CASSLVPDNEQFF. The CDR3 nucleotides are TGTGCCAGCAGCTTAGTCCCCGACAATGAGCAGTTCTTC.

V usage is TRBV15 and J usage is TRBJ2-7; possible D gene TRBD1, 6 bases. The ends were cut back, 2 bases at V and 2 bases at J, with 13 bases in the middle. CDR1 is LNHNV and CDR2 is YYDKDF in the germline V gene (reference sequence). This CDR3 is 15 amino acids long. The CDR3 region has the DNA TGTGCCACCAGCAGAAGCCCAGGGGTCCCCTACGAGCAGTACTTC. It encodes CATSRSPGVPYEQYF. Full variable domain (rest looked up from reference TRBV15 and TRBJ2-7): DAMVIQNPRYQVTQFGKPVTLSCSQTLNHNVMYWYQQKSSQAPKLLFHYYDKDFNNEADTPDNFQSRRPNTSFCFLDIRSPGLGDTAMYLCATSRSPGVPYEQYFGPGTRLTVT.

V usage is TRBV18 and J usage is TRBJ2-6; no clear D. The CDR3 contains 18 residues. Deletions cut 0 bases from V and 0 bases from J, with 12 bases between. Germline values: CDR1 KGHSH, CDR2 LQKENI. The CDR3 DNA follows: TGTGCCAGCTCACCACCGGGCAGGCAGAGCTCTGGGGCCAACGTCCTGACTTTC. Protein: CASSPPGRQSSGANVLTF.

This clone was seen only once. This chain uses TRBV15 with TRBJ1-5; D remains unclear. Germline assignment: CDR1 LNHNV and CDR2 YYDKDF (reference sequence). The CDR3 extends over 17 amino acids. Trimming shortened V by 4 bases and J by 4 bases, and 20 bases separated the two germline ends. CDR3 coding DNA: TGTGCCACCAGCATCTTGGGAGGCCGAATTCCTAATCAGCCCCAGCATTTT. Translated: CATSILGGRIPNQPQHF.

This chain connects TRBV6-1 to TRBJ1-2; maybe TRBD1 (6 bases). Germline V gene lookup returns CDR1 MNHNS and CDR2 SASEGT. The V end lost 1 base, the J end lost 8 bases, and 14 bases lay between the germline ends. The CDR3 is 14 amino acids. The CDR3: CASSEVTGLGGYTF. The CDR3 nucleotides are TGTGCCAGCAGTGAAGTAACAGGGTTGGGAGGCTACACCTTC.

The J gene is TRBJ2-5, the V gene TRBV19, with TRBD2 matching over 10 bases. Germline trimming cut 0 bases from V and 4 bases from J; bases unmatched to any gene: 2. The V gene's germline CDR1 is LNHDA and CDR2 SQIVND (reference sequence). The CDR3 covers 15 residues. The DNA for the CDR3 is TGTGCCAGTAGTATAGATAGCGGGAGGCGAGAGACCCAGTACTTC. It is translated as CASSIDSGRRETQYF.